This T cell receptor beta chain comes out of a study of T cell repertoires in ileal Crohn's disease. V lost 6 bases and J lost 6, with 14 bases in between. The CDR3 contains 13 residues. Per germline, CDR1 MDHEN and CDR2 SYDVKM. Around 490 nanograms of biopsy DNA per sample underwent TCRB immunosequencing. Assay: immunoSEQ multiplex PCR; the TCRdb copy retains only in-frame clones and omits some. In the table there are some 2,600 clones, less than 85% of which are singletons. This clone was seen a handful of times. Sample: ileal tissue. The chain combines TRBV28 with TRBJ1-2, with a possible D match to TRBD1 (6 bases). This receptor was taken from an adult with Crohn's disease. The CDR3, as DNA: TGTGCCAGCAGGGCCCCAGGGGTCCATGGCTACACCTTC. Translated: CASRAPGVHGYTF.